This T cell receptor beta chain originates from a study of neurological immune-mediated disorders. This clonotype came up many times. Trimming shortened V by 7 bases and J by 4 bases, and 6 bases separated the two germline ends. The germline V gene has CDR1 SQVTM and CDR2 ANQGSEA. CDR3 size: 10 residues. TCRdb passed the 5' RACE reads through MiXCR, listing each CDR3 protein once. Of about 22,000 distinct CDR3 sequences in the sample, approximately 15% were seen once. The genes are TRBV29-1 and TRBJ2-3; D gene uncertain. The origin of this receptor is a woman aged 18-29 years with multiple sclerosis. Sequenced input: CD8+ T cells from blood. The CDR3 DNA is TGCAGCGCCAGGTCAGATACGCAGTATTTT. Encoded protein: CSARSDTQYF.